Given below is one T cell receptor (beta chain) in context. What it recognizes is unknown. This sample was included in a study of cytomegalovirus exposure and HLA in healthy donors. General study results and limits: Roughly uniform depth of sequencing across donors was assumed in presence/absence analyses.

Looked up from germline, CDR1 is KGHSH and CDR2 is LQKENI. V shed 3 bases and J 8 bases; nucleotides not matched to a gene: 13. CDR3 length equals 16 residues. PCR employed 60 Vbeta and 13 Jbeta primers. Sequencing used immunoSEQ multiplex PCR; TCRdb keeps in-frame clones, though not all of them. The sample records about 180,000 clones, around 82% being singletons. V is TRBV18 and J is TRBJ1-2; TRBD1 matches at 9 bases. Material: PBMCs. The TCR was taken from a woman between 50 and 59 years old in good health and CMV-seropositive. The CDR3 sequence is CASSPRETGGEGGYTF. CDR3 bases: TGTGCCAGCTCACCTCGTGAGACAGGGGGAGAAGGAGGCTACACCTTC.